One sample yielded the 14 T cell receptor beta chains listed below, sequenced in a study of shared clonotypes between healthy human individuals. The method was immunoSEQ multiplex PCR; TCRdb's version includes in-frame clones alone and lacks a portion of them. The repertoire holds some 2,000,000 clones, with 85% to 95% as singletons. Specimen: naive CD4+ T cells sorted from blood. Subset: CD45RA+ positively selected. The source of these receptors is a man younger than 35 in good health.

The rearrangement joins TRBV7-2 to TRBJ2-5, with 8 bases lining up with TRBD1. The ends lost 5 bases at V and 4 bases at J; junction bases unmatched: 9. The CDR3 is 15 amino acids. Germline CDR1 SGHTA, CDR2 FQGNSA. CDR3 amino acids: CASSRTGIDGETQYF. The CDR3 DNA reads as TGTGCCAGCAGCCGGACAGGGATAGACGGAGAGACCCAGTACTTC.

This clone has just one count. The chain couples TRBV5-8 to TRBJ2-1; the match to TRBD1 covers 7 bases. Germline values: CDR1 SGHTS, CDR2 YDEGEE. The CDR3 is 16 residues long. The V segment lost 3 bases and the J segment 2 bases; nucleotides outside the gene matches: 8. The DNA for the CDR3 is TGTGCCAGCAGCTCGCGGAAGGGGGCGGCCTACAATGAGCAGTTCTTC. Protein sequence: CASSSRKGAAYNEQFF.

V gene TRBV10-3 combines with J gene TRBJ2-5, with D hard to call. The J call could be wrong; TRBJ2-7 is a better fit for the DNA end. Germline V lookup: CDR1 ENHRY, CDR2 SYGVKD. CDR3 size: 14 residues. This CDR3 is CAITPSGQSYEQYF. The DNA of the CDR3 is TGTGCCATCACCCCTTCGGGCCAAAGCTACGAGCAGTACTTC.

The rearrangement joins TRBV7-2 to TRBJ2-3, with 9 bases aligning to TRBD2. This CDR3 region has 16 residues. Germline values: CDR1 SGHTA, CDR2 FQGNSA. V was pared by 5 bases and J by 3 bases, with 9 bases of the junction left unmatched. The CDR3 is CASSPHASGITDTQYF. Here the CDR3 DNA reads TGTGCCAGCAGCCCACACGCTAGCGGGATTACAGATACGCAGTATTTT.

On this clone itself: Other DNA sequences from this sample encode an identical CDR3 as well. The chain employs TRBV20-1 and TRBJ1-1; D might be TRBD1 (6 bases). V was shortened by 6 bases and J by 5 bases, with 7 bases between the two germline ends. From germline, CDR1 is DFQATT and CDR2 SNEGSKA (reference sequence). The CDR3 is 10 residues long. This chain's CDR3 is CSAGGTEAFF. DNA of the CDR3: TGCAGTGCAGGGGGGACTGAAGCTTTCTTT.

The table lists this clone with a count of one. The rearrangement links TRBV7-2 to TRBJ1-1; D gene uncertain. Per the germline V gene, CDR1 is SGHTA and CDR2 is FQGNSA. V was trimmed by 5 bases and J by 1 base, leaving 14 bases between them. This CDR3 has 15 amino acids. This chain's CDR3 is CASSRGGRANTEAFF. CDR3 bases: TGTGCCAGCAGCCGGGGTGGGAGGGCGAACACTGAAGCTTTCTTT. The full variable domain, rest sourced from reference TRBV7-2 and TRBJ1-1, is GAGVSQSPSNKVTEKGKDVELRCDPISGHTALYWYRQSLGQGLEFLIYFQGNSAPDKSGLPSDRFSAERTGGSVSTLTIQRTQQEDSAVYLCASSRGGRANTEAFFGQGTRLTVV.

This rearrangement joins TRBV20-1 to TRBJ2-7; D remains ambiguous. The CDR3 runs 11 residues. V was cut by 3 bases and J by 5 bases, with 8 bases left in between. Germline V gene data show CDR1 as DFQATT and CDR2 as SNEGSKA (reference sequence). The DNA of the CDR3 is TGCAGTGCTAGTATACGAAACGAGCAGTACTTC. Translation gives CSASIRNEQYF.

This sequence joins TRBV6-6 and TRBJ2-5; D is perhaps TRBD1 (8 bases). V lost 5 bases, J lost 5 bases, and 18 bases lay in between. Germline V gives CDR1 MNHNY, CDR2 SVGAGI (reference sequence). There are 15 residues in the CDR3. CDR3 amino acids: CASSPGQGLQETQYF. The CDR3 DNA follows: TGTGCCAGCAGTCCAGGACAGGGACTACAGGAGACCCAGTACTTC.

The gene calls are TRBV27 and TRBJ2-7; TRBD2 aligns across 11 bases. The germline V gene encodes CDR1 MNHEY and CDR2 SMNVEV (reference sequence). Trimming cost V 6 bases and J 3 bases; bases outside gene matches: 10. CDR3 length: 16 amino acids. Here the CDR3 reads CASSPTLAGGIYEQYF. CDR3 in DNA: TGTGCCAGCAGCCCGACTCTAGCGGGGGGAATCTACGAGCAGTACTTC.

The rearrangement uses TRBV5-6 and TRBJ2-5; perhaps TRBD2 as D (5 bases). This CDR3 comprises 13 residues. Germline CDR1 reads SGHDT; CDR2 reads YYEEEE. V was shortened by 0 bases and J by 11 bases, with 14 bases between the two germline ends. CDR3 sequence reads: CASSLAPDSVQYF. Here the CDR3 DNA reads TGTGCCAGCAGCTTGGCACCCGATAGCGTACAGTACTTC. Variable domain in full (rest from reference TRBV5-6 and TRBJ2-5): DAGVTQSPTHLIKTRGQQVTLRCSPKSGHDTVSWYQQALGQGPQFIFQYYEEEERQRGNFPDRFSGHQFPNYSSELNVNALLLGDSALYLCASSLAPDSVQYFGPGTRLLVL.

The chain links TRBV19 to TRBJ2-6; a possible D gene is TRBD1 (6 bases). This CDR3 has 15 amino acids. The V end lost 8 bases, the J end lost 0 bases, and 11 bases lay between the germline ends. Per germline, CDR1 LNHDA and CDR2 SQIVND (reference sequence). CDR3 region: CASGLQGSGANVLTF. The CDR3 DNA reads as TGTGCCAGTGGTTTACAGGGCTCTGGGGCCAACGTCCTGACTTTC.

V gene TRBV29-1 combines with J gene TRBJ1-4; TRBD1 might be the D (6 bases). The V and J ends lost 4 bases and 6 bases respectively, with 6 bases between them. The germline V gene has CDR1 SQVTM and CDR2 ANQGSEA. The CDR3 spans 11 residues. For the CDR3, the DNA is TGCAGCGTTGGACAGGATGAAAAACTGTTTTTT. This encodes CSVGQDEKLFF.

At least ten counts were recorded for this clone. CDR3 in DNA: TGTGCCAGCAGACTGGACTCTGGGGCCAACGTCCTGACTTTC. Its translation: CASRLDSGANVLTF. The gene calls are TRBV5-4 and TRBJ2-6; D is uncertain. The V gene's germline CDR1 is SGHNT and CDR2 YYREEE (reference sequence). The CDR3 totals 14 residues. V lost 5 bases, J lost 0 bases, and 6 bases lay in between.

The CDR3 is CASSYSLGGWNQPQHF. In DNA form, the CDR3 reads TGTGCCAGCAGTTACTCGCTAGGGGGGTGGAATCAGCCCCAGCATTTT. The chain employs TRBV6-6 and TRBJ1-5; D is perhaps TRBD1 (6 bases). The germline CDR1 and CDR2 sequences are MNHNY and SVGAGI (reference sequence). Trimming removed 0 bases from V and 4 bases from J, with 13 bases in between. The CDR3 is 16 residues long.